The next 2 T cell receptor beta chains were all read from a single sample in a study of neurological immune-mediated disorders. TCRdb called the 5' RACE reads again in MiXCR, with one record for every CDR3 protein. The sample lists more than 45,000 distinct CDR3 sequences, more than 9.5% seen once, with around 1.9% in the top ten. The sequenced sample was PBMCs. The receptors originated from a man between 60 and 75 years old in good health.

Many counts were recorded for this clonotype. This chain links TRBV7-3 with TRBJ1-2; D is possibly TRBD1 (5 bases). The ends were cut back, 8 bases at V and 0 bases at J, with 22 bases in the middle. The CDR3 extends over 17 amino acids. Germline assignment: CDR1 SGHTA and CDR2 FQGTGA. The CDR3 DNA sequence: TGTGCCAGCGACCCCGACAGAACCCCGTTAGCTAACTATGGCTACACCTTC. It encodes CASDPDRTPLANYGYTF.

This chain joins TRBV20-1 and TRBJ2-1; 9 bases align to TRBD2. This CDR3 is 13 amino acids long. The germline gives CDR1 DFQATT, CDR2 SNEGSKA (reference sequence). The CDR3 loop reads CRAEGGGVGEQFF. CDR3 coding DNA: TGCAGGGCGGAGGGCGGGGGGGTAGGTGAGCAGTTCTTC.